The 9 T cell receptor beta chains below were found in one sample sequenced in a study of T cell responses to AZD1222 COVID-19 vaccine. Profiling relied on immunoSEQ multiplex PCR, and the TCRdb table lists in-frame clones only, not all of them. This table has under 200,000 clones, roughly 92% appearing once. The material sequenced was peripheral blood, taken on day 0 of AZD1222 vaccination. The origin of the receptors is an adult in good health.

The rearrangement joins TRBV6-5 to TRBJ1-2; a possible D gene is TRBD1 (5 bases). The CDR3 runs 14 residues. Germline loops: CDR1 MNHEY, CDR2 SVGAGI. With 2 bases removed from V and 5 bases from J, the gap between germline ends came to 12 bases. For the CDR3, the DNA is TGTGCCAGCAGTTACAGTGGCAGGGAATATGGCTACACCTTC. Amino acids: CASSYSGREYGYTF.

The chain carries TRBV7-9 and TRBJ2-1; 10 bases align to TRBD2. The V gene's germline CDR1 is SEHNR and CDR2 FQNEAQ (reference sequence). Losses at the gene ends were 5 bases for V and 2 bases for J; bases not matched to a gene: 3. The CDR3 covers 15 residues. The DNA of the CDR3 is TGTGCCAGCAGCCAGCGGGAGGGCCCCTACAATGAGCAGTTCTTC. It yields the protein CASSQREGPYNEQFF.

The table lists this clone with a count of one. The chain carries TRBV29-1 and TRBJ2-7, with TRBD1 matching over 8 bases. The CDR3 loop spans 13 amino acids. CDR1 SQVTM and CDR2 ANQGSEA come from the germline V gene. As DNA, the CDR3 is TGCAACAAGATCCGGACAGGGCCCAACGAGCAGTACTTC. Translation gives CNKIRTGPNEQYF.

This rearrangement joins TRBV5-5 to TRBJ2-5; D is perhaps TRBD1 or TRBD2 (7 bases each). The CDR3 runs 17 residues. V was cut by 3 bases and J by 1 base, with 19 bases left in between. The germline V gene has CDR1 SGHKS and CDR2 YYEKEE (reference sequence). Here the CDR3 reads CASSSRGKRELQETQYF. In nucleotides, the CDR3 is TGTGCCAGCAGCTCCAGGGGGAAGCGGGAACTCCAAGAGACCCAGTACTTC.

The chain carries TRBV7-2 and TRBJ1-2, with D uncertain. V was cut by 1 base and J by 8 bases, with 8 bases left in between. CDR1 and CDR2 (germline): SGHTA, FQGNSA. The CDR3 runs to 12 residues. CDR3 DNA sequence: TGTGCCAGCAGCTTAGGGTTAAGGGGCTACACCTTC. Amino acid sequence: CASSLGLRGYTF.

This clone came up once. This chain connects TRBV7-2 to TRBJ2-3, with 10 nucleotides matching TRBD1. The CDR3 runs to 15 residues. The germline gives CDR1 SGHTA, CDR2 FQGNSA. The J segment lost 4 bases and the V segment lost 5 bases, leaving 6 bases of the junction unmatched. CDR3 in DNA: TGTGCCAGCAGCACCTGGACAGGGGGTCCAGATACGCAGTATTTT. Translating it yields CASSTWTGGPDTQYF.

The CDR3 region has the DNA TGCGCCAGCAGCTTGGGGCTTAGGCAGGAGGGCAATCAGCCCCAGCATTTT. Translating gives CASSLGLRQEGNQPQHF. V is TRBV5-1 and J is TRBJ1-5; D unresolved. CDR3 length: 17 residues. CDR1 SGHRS and CDR2 YFSETQ come from the germline V gene. V was cut by 0 bases and J by 2 bases, with 15 bases left in between.

The V call is TRBV4-1, the J call TRBJ2-3, with 11 bases that match TRBD2. CDR3 size: 17 residues. Trimming took 2 bases from V and 6 from J; bases not matched to a gene: 10. The germline CDR1 and CDR2 sequences are MGHRA and YSYEKL. The DNA for the CDR3 is TGCGCCAGCAGCCAAATTGCACTAGCGGGGGTGAGGGATACGCAGTATTTT. This encodes CASSQIALAGVRDTQYF.

The V and J genes are TRBV30 and TRBJ1-6; TRBD1 agrees at 10 bases. The junction had 6 bases not matched to a gene; V was cut back by 5 bases and J by 14 bases. The CDR3 extends over 12 amino acids. Germline values: CDR1 GTSNPN, CDR2 SVGIG (reference sequence). As DNA, the CDR3 is TGTGCCTGGGGATCAGGACAGGGGGCCCTCCACTTT. Translating gives CAWGSGQGALHF.